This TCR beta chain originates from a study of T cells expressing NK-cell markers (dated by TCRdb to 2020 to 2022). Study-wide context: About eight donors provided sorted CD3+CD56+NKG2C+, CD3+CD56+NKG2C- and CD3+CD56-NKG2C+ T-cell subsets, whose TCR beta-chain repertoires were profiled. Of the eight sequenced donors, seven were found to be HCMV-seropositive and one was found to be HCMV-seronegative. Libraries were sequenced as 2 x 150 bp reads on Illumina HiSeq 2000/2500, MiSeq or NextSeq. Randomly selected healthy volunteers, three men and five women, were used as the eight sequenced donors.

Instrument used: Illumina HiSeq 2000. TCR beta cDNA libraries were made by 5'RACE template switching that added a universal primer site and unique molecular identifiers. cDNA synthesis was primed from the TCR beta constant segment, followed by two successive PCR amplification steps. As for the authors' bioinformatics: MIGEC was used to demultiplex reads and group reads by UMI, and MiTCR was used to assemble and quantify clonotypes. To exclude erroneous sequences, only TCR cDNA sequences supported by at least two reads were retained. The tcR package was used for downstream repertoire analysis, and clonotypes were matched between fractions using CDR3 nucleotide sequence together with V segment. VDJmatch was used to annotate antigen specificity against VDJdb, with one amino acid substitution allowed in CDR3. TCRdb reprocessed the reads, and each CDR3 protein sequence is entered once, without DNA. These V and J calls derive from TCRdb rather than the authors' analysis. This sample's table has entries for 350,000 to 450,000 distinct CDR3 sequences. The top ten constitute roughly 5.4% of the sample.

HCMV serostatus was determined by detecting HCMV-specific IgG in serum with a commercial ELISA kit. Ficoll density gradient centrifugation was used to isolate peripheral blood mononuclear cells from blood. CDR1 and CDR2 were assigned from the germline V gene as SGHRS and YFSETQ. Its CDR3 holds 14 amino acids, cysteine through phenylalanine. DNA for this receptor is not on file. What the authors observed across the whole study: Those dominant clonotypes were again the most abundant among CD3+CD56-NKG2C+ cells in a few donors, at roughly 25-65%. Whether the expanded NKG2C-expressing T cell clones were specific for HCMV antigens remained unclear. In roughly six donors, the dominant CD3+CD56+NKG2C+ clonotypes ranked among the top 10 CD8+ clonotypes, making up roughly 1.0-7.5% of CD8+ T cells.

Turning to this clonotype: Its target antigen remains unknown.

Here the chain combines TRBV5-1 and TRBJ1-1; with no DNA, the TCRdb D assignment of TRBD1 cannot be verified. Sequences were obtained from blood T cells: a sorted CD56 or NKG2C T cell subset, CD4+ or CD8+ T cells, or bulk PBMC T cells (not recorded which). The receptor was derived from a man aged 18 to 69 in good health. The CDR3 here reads CASAQGSRNTEAFF.